Below, 13 T cell receptor beta chains from the same sample are listed, as sequenced in a study of blood T cell repertoires in COVID-19. TCRdb's table, derived via immunoSEQ multiplex PCR, lists solely in-frame clones and lacks some. Of 250,000 or so clones in the sample, about 80% are singletons; the top ten hold 3% to 3.5%. The sequenced sample was peripheral blood. Receptors were obtained from a woman aged 80 or older with acute or convalescent COVID-19.

The chain couples TRBV28 to TRBJ2-7; 10 nucleotides align to TRBD1. CDR3 length: 14 residues. J was trimmed by 4 bases and V by 5 bases; bases with no gene match: 5. The germline V gene has CDR1 MDHEN and CDR2 SYDVKM. The CDR3 region is CASSTGGQGYEQYF. The CDR3 nucleotides read TGTGCCAGCAGTACCGGGGGACAGGGGTACGAGCAGTACTTC.

The V gene is TRBV7-2, the J gene TRBJ1-6; tentatively, D is TRBD1 (5 bases). The CDR3 has 17 amino acids. Germline V gives CDR1 SGHTA, CDR2 FQGNSA. Trimming took 2 bases from V and 9 from J, leaving 20 bases between them. DNA of the CDR3: TGTGCCAGCAGCTTAAACCAGGTCAGGGTAGTGGGTTCACCCCTCCACTTT. Amino acids: CASSLNQVRVVGSPLHF.

The V and J genes are TRBV19 and TRBJ2-3, with 10 nucleotides matching TRBD1. Germline values: CDR1 LNHDA, CDR2 SQIVND (reference sequence). The CDR3 runs to 13 residues. V shed 7 bases, J shed 5 bases, and the junction held 3 bases outside the gene matches. This CDR3 is CASTDRGRDTQYF. CDR3 nucleotides: TGTGCCAGTACCGACAGGGGGCGAGATACGCAGTATTTT. The entire variable domain, with the rest obtained from reference TRBV19 and TRBJ2-3, is as follows: DGGITQSPKYLFRKEGQNVTLSCEQNLNHDAMYWYRQDPGQGLRLIYYSQIVNDFQKGDIAEGYSVSREKKESFPLTVTSAQKNPTAFYLCASTDRGRDTQYFGPGTRLTVL.

The V and J genes are TRBV4-3 and TRBJ2-7; 7 bases match TRBD2. The CDR3 is made up of 15 amino acids. Germline CDR1 is LGHNA and CDR2 is YSLEER. J gave up 3 bases and V 1 base, and 6 bases lay outside the gene matches. The CDR3 reads CASSQGLAANYEQYF. The CDR3 DNA reads as TGCGCCAGCAGCCAAGGGCTAGCGGCGAACTACGAGCAGTACTTC.

The CDR3 loop is CAIRRTSDNKNTGELFF. DNA of the CDR3: TGTGCCATCAGGAGGACTAGTGATAACAAAAACACCGGGGAGCTGTTTTTT. The J gene is TRBJ2-2, the V gene TRBV10-3, with 7 nucleotides matching TRBD2. Germline V gene sequence: CDR1 ENHRY, CDR2 SYGVKD. The CDR3 extends over 17 amino acids. Losses at the gene ends were 6 bases for V and 2 bases for J; bases not matched to a gene: 12.

The rearrangement uses TRBV20-1 and TRBJ1-1; D is uncertain. The CDR3 extends over 12 amino acids. Between the trimmed V and J ends, which lost 3 bases and 12 bases, there was a span of 17 bases. CDR1 is DFQATT, CDR2 SNEGSKA, per germline (reference sequence). The CDR3 DNA reads as TGCAGTGCTAGTGGGCAGTCCCCCTTCCCTTTCTTT. This encodes CSASGQSPFPFF.

The chain is built from TRBV5-6 and TRBJ1-1; no definite D call. V dropped 3 bases and J dropped 0 bases, with 12 bases sitting between them. CDR1 is SGHDT, CDR2 YYEEEE, per germline. The CDR3 runs 15 residues. The CDR3 region has the DNA TGTGCCAGCAGCTCCTTGGGAGTGATGAACACTGAAGCTTTCTTT. Protein sequence: CASSSLGVMNTEAFF. The full variable domain, with the rest looked up from reference TRBV5-6 and TRBJ1-1, is DAGVTQSPTHLIKTRGQQVTLRCSPKSGHDTVSWYQQALGQGPQFIFQYYEEEERQRGNFPDRFSGHQFPNYSSELNVNALLLGDSALYLCASSSLGVMNTEAFFGQGTRLTVV.

This clone was counted between two and nine times. The CDR3 bases are TGCAGCGTTGATACAACAGGGGGGACTAACTATGGCTACACCTTC. It yields the protein CSVDTTGGTNYGYTF. V gene TRBV29-1 combines with J gene TRBJ1-2; 8 bases agree with TRBD1. V was pared by 3 bases and J by 0 bases, with 6 bases of the junction left unmatched. The germline V gene encodes CDR1 SQVTM and CDR2 ANQGSEA. The CDR3 extends over 15 amino acids.

CDR3 amino acids: CASAMGQAGRREKLFF. The CDR3 nucleotides are TGCGCCAGCGCCATGGGACAGGCCGGCCGGAGGGAAAAACTGTTTTTT. The chain employs TRBV4-1 and TRBJ1-4; 8 bases are shared with TRBD1. The germline gives CDR1 MGHRA, CDR2 YSYEKL. This CDR3 spans 16 amino acids. With V trimmed by 8 bases and J by 8 bases, 16 bases remained unmatched.

J is TRBJ1-2 and V is TRBV18, with D perhaps TRBD1 (5 bases). V gave up 5 bases and J gave up 6 bases, with 13 bases separating them. Germline V gene data show CDR1 as KGHSH and CDR2 as LQKENI. The CDR3 consists of 13 residues. CDR3 protein: CASSSYGGNGYTF. In DNA, the CDR3 is TGTGCCAGCTCATCATACGGGGGGAATGGCTACACCTTC.

The chain joins TRBV6-2 or TRBV6-3 to TRBJ1-5; D is unclear. Germline V gives CDR1 MNHEY, CDR2 SVGEGT. Trimming cost V 2 bases and J 7 bases, with 15 bases left between them. CDR3 length: 15 residues. In DNA form, the CDR3 reads TGTGCCAGCAGTTACCACGGTAGTAGCACCCAGCCCCAGCATTTT. Translation gives CASSYHGSSTQPQHF.

V gene TRBV6-2 or TRBV6-3 combines with J gene TRBJ2-7; TRBD1 matches 7 bases. The CDR3 extends over 16 amino acids. Germline CDR1 reads MNHEY; CDR2 reads SVGEGT. The V gene end was trimmed by 2 bases and the J gene end by 3 bases; junction bases not matched to a gene: 10. CDR3 region: CASSYPMGQRHYEQYF. The CDR3 nucleotides are TGTGCCAGCAGTTACCCCATGGGACAGAGACACTACGAGCAGTACTTC.

V gene TRBV19 combines with J gene TRBJ1-5; D possibly corresponds to TRBD1 (5 bases). V was cut by 7 bases and J by 0 bases, with 13 bases left in between. CDR1 is LNHDA, CDR2 SQIVND, per germline (reference sequence). This CDR3 contains 15 residues. The chain's CDR3 is CASKGRGNSNQPQHF. CDR3 nucleotide sequence: TGTGCCAGTAAAGGTAGGGGTAATAGCAATCAGCCCCAGCATTTT. The variable domain in full, completed from reference TRBV19 and TRBJ1-5, reads DGGITQSPKYLFRKEGQNVTLSCEQNLNHDAMYWYRQDPGQGLRLIYYSQIVNDFQKGDIAEGYSVSREKKESFPLTVTSAQKNPTAFYLCASKGRGNSNQPQHFGDGTRLSIL.